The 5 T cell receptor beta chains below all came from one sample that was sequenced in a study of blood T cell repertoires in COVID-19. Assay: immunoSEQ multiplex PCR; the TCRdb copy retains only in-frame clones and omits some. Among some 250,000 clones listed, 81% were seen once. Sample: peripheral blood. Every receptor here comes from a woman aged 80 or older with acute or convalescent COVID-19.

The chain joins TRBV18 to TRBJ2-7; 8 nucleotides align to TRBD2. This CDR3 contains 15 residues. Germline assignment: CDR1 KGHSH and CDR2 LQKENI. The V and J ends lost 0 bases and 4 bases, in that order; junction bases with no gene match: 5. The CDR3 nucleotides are TGTGCCAGCTCACCACCGGTAGCGGGGCTATACGAGCAGTACTTC. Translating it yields CASSPPVAGLYEQYF.

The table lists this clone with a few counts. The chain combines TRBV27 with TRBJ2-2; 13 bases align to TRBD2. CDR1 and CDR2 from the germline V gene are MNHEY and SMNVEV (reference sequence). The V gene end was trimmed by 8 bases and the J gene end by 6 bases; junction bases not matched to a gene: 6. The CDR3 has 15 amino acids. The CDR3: CASGRTSGSAGELFF. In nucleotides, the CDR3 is TGTGCCAGCGGGCGGACTAGCGGGAGTGCCGGGGAGCTGTTTTTT.

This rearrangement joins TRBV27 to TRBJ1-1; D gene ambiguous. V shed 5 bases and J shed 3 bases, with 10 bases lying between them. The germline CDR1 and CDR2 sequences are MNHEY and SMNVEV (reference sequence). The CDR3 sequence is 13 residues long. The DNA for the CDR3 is TGTGCCAGCAGTACTATGGCCGACACTGAAGCTTTCTTT. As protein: CASSTMADTEAFF.

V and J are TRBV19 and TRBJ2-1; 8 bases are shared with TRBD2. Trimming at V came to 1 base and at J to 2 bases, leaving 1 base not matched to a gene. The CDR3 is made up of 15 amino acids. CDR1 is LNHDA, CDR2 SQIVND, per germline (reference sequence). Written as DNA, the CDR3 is TGTGCCAGTAGTATAGGGCGGGGGGCCTACAATGAGCAGTTCTTC. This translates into CASSIGRGAYNEQFF.

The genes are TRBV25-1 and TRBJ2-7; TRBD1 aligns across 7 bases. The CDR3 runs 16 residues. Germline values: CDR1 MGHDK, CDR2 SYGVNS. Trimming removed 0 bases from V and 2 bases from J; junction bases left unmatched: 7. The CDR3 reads CASSEYAAGGPYEQYF. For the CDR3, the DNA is TGTGCCAGCAGTGAATATGCGGCAGGGGGTCCCTACGAGCAGTACTTC.